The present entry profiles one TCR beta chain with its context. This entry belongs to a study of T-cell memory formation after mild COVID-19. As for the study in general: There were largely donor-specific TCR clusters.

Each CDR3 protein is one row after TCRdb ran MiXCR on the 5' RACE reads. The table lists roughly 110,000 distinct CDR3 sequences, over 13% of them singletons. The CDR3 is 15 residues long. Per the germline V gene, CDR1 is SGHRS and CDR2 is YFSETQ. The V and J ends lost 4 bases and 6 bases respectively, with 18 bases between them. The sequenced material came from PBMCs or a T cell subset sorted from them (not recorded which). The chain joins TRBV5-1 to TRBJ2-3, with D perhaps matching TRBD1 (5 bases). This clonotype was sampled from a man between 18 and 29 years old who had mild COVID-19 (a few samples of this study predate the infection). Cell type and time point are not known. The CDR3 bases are TGCGCCAGCAGCCTGGGTCAGGGTGGGGTCGATACGCAGTATTTT. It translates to CASSLGQGGVDTQYF.